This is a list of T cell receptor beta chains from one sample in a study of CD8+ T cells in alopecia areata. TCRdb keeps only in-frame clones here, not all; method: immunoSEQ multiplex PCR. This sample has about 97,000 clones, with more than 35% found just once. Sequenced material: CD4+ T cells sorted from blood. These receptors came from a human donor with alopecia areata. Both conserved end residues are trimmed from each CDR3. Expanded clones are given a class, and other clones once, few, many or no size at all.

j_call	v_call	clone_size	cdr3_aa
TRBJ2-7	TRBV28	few	ASSLYSGAGSSGYEQY
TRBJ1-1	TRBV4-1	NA	ASSQDPGQGRTEAF
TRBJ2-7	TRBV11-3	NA	ASSRFRDSYEQY
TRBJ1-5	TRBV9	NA	ASSPRQAGQPQH
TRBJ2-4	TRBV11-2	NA	ASSLLGARDFRKSGIQY
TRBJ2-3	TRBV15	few	ATSRDLSEGSPQY
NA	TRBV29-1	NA	SVVGTAYEQY
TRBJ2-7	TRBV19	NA	ASSGTSVNSYEQY
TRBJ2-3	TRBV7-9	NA	APRIDTQY
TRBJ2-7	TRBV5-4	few	ASSWGLAEYEQY
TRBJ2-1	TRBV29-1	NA	SVEDSTLGVNEQF
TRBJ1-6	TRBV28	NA	LKGVYNSPLH
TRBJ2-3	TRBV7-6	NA	ASSQMAEDSDTQY
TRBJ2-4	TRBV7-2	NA	ASSLAGLAAKNIQY
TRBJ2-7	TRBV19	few	ASSAIRGQGSYEQY
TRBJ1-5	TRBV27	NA	ASSLSTGQGAGQPQH
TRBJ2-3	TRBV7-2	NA	ASTIVGGKTDTQY
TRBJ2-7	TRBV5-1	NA	ASSSTGTSGYEQY
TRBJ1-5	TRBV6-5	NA	ASRGQGSNQPQH
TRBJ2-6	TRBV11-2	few	ASSLDDRVFNVLT